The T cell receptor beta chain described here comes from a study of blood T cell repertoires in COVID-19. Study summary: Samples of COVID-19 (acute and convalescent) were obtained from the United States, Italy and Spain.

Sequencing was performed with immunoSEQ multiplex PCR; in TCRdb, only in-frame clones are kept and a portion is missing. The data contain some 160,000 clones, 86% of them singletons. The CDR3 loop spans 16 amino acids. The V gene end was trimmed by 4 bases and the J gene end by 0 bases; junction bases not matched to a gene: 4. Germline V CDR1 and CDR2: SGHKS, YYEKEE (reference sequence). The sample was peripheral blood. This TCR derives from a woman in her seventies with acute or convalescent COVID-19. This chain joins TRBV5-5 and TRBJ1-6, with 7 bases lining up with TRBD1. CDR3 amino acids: CASSAGTASYNSPLHF. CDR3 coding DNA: TGTGCCAGCAGCGCCGGGACAGCCTCCTATAATTCACCCCTCCACTTT.